This is a list of T cell receptor beta chains from one sample in a study of tissue T cells after allogeneic stem cell transplantation. Sequenced by immunoSEQ multiplex PCR; TCRdb stores in-frame clones only, minus some. The table lists 1,400 or so clones, around 85% of them singletons, with about 8.1% in the top ten. Sample: blood, taken at autopsy. These receptors all come from a male patient over 55 with steroid-refractory graft-versus-host disease after an allogeneic stem cell transplant. T cells may partly derive from the graft donor. CDR3s include the opening cysteine and the closing phenylalanine or tryptophan. D genes are given only for firm matches. Clone size is shown for a subset of rows, as once, few, many or a class of expanded clone.

v_gene	j_gene	d_gene	abundance	CDR3nt	CDR3aa
TRBV27	TRBJ2-6	NA	NA	TGTGCCAGCAGCCCCGGGACATTTATCTCTGGGGCCAACGTCCTGACTTTC	CASSPGTFISGANVLTF
TRBV2	TRBJ1-6	TRBD1	once	TGTGCCATTTCCAGGGGGTACTATAATTCACCCCTCCACTTT	CAISRGYYNSPLHF
TRBV5-4	TRBJ2-5	NA	NA	TGTGCCAGCAGCTTATACCAAGAGACCCAGTACTTC	CASSLYQETQYF
TRBV27	TRBJ2-7	TRBD1	NA	TGTGCCAGCAGTTTTGGACAGGCCTACGAGCAGTACTTC	CASSFGQAYEQYF
TRBV5-1	TRBJ2-2	TRBD1	NA	TGCGCCAGCAGCTGGCAGACAGGGGGAAATCCCGGGGAGCTGTTTTTT	CASSWQTGGNPGELFF
TRBV3-1/TRBV3-2	TRBJ2-1	NA	NA	TGTGCCAGCAGCCACGGACTTCTGGGGAACAATGAGCAGTTCTTC	CASSHGLLGNNEQFF
TRBV29-1	TRBJ1-1	NA	NA	TGCAGCGCAGCCGATCCCTCCCTTAGAGGCACTGAAGCTTTCTTT	CSAADPSLRGTEAFF
TRBV6-6	TRBJ1-6	TRBD1	NA	TGTGCCAGCAGTACCAGGGGGCTTAATTCACCCCTCCACTTT	CASSTRGLNSPLHF
TRBV5-1	TRBJ2-3	NA	NA	TGCGCCAGCAGCTATGGGACGACAGATACGCAGTATTTT	CASSYGTTDTQYF
TRBV29-1	TRBJ2-7	TRBD2	NA	TGCAGCGCAACGGGACTAGCGGGGGGGCAAGGGTACGAGCAGTACTTC	CSATGLAGGQGYEQYF
TRBV18	TRBJ1-2	NA	NA	TGTGCCAGCTCATCTGGACGGCCGGCTAACACCTTC	CASSSGRPANTF
TRBV27	TRBJ2-7	NA	NA	TGTGCCAGCGGAACCTACGAGCAGTACTTC	CASGTYEQYF
TRBV18	TRBJ1-4	NA	NA	TGTGCCAGCTCACCACAGGGAACTAGCGAAAAACTGTTTTTT	CASSPQGTSEKLFF
TRBV20-1	TRBJ2-7	NA	NA	TGCAGTGCCTCGGAGAGGCACGAGCAGTACTTC	CSASERHEQYF
TRBV5-5	TRBJ1-1	NA	once	TGTGCCAGCAGCTTGGGGGTTATTCTTGAAGCTTTCTTT	CASSLGVILEAFF
TRBV5-4	TRBJ2-5	NA	NA	TGTGCCAGCAGCTTGGGTGGGTCTGGAGAGACCCAGTACTTC	CASSLGGSGETQYF
TRBV10-3	TRBJ1-1	NA	NA	TGTGCCACCATAAGAAACAGGGAGGGCACTGAAGCTTTCTTT	CATIRNREGTEAFF
TRBV30	TRBJ2-7	TRBD2	NA	TGTGCCTGGAGTTGGGGGGGAATCGGCGAGCAGTACTTC	CAWSWGGIGEQYF
TRBV19	TRBJ2-5	TRBD1	NA	TGTGCCAGTAGTATTCAGGGGGCGAGGGAGACCCAGTACTTC	CASSIQGARETQYF
TRBV9	TRBJ1-3	NA	NA	TGTGCCAGCAGGGAGGGGACCGGAAACACCATATATTTT	CASREGTGNTIYF
TRBV5-1	TRBJ2-2	TRBD1	NA	TGCGCCAGCAGCTTGGAAGGGACCCCCCCGCTGACGACAGGGGCGGCCGGGGAGCTGTTTTTT	CASSLEGTPPLTTGAAGELFF
TRBV3-1/TRBV3-2	TRBJ1-4	NA	NA	TGTGCCAGCAGCCACCCCTTCGGACACTCCCCCGGGGGTGAAAAACTGTTTTTT	CASSHPFGHSPGGEKLFF
TRBV7-9	TRBJ1-2	TRBD1	NA	TGTGCCAGCAGCTTAGGAGGGACAGACTATGGCTACACCTTC	CASSLGGTDYGYTF
TRBV16	TRBJ1-1	TRBD1	NA	TGTGCCAGCAGCCAATTCCGGACAGGGGGAACTGAAGCTTTCTTT	CASSQFRTGGTEAFF
TRBV4-2	TRBJ2-1	TRBD2	NA	TGTGCCAGCAGCCAAGCTAGCGGGGGGGCTTTTGAGCAGTTCTTC	CASSQASGGAFEQFF
TRBV7-2	TRBJ1-2	NA	NA	TGTGCCAGCAGTTCCAGGGACTCTTGGGGCTACACCTTC	CASSSRDSWGYTF
TRBV28	TRBJ1-2	TRBD1	NA	TGTGCCAGCAGGTGGGACAGTCCTCCCTATGGCTACACCTTC	CASRWDSPPYGYTF
TRBV5-1	TRBJ1-2	TRBD1	few	TGCGCCAGCAGAAGGACAGGGGGCTTCAACCCCTATGGCTACACCTTC	CASRRTGGFNPYGYTF
TRBV7-9	TRBJ1-1	NA	few	TGTGCCAGCAGCTTAAGCAGACTGAACACTGAAGCTTTCTTT	CASSLSRLNTEAFF
TRBV7-9	TRBJ1-2	NA	few	TGTGCCAGCAGCTTTACGACGGACCCCGATAACTATGGCTACACCTTC	CASSFTTDPDNYGYTF
TRBV18	TRBJ1-1	NA	NA	TGTGCCAGCTCACCAACGGTTAAGGGGACTGAAGCTTTCTTT	CASSPTVKGTEAFF
TRBV7-2	TRBJ2-5	TRBD1	NA	TGTGCCAGCAGCAATCCGACAGGGATGGAGACCCAGTACTTC	CASSNPTGMETQYF
TRBV6-4	TRBJ2-3	NA	once	TGTGCCAGCACCTCCAGGGGTTCAGATACGCAGTATTTT	CASTSRGSDTQYF
TRBV2	TRBJ1-2	TRBD1	NA	TGTGCCAGCACGGCCGGGACAGGGGAGAAGGGTGGCTACACCTTC	CASTAGTGEKGGYTF
TRBV5-1	TRBJ1-1	TRBD1	NA	TGCGCCAGCAGCGGCGGCGGACAGGTATCCCCCGCCGACGGGAAAGCTTTCTTT	CASSGGGQVSPADGKAFF
TRBV29-1	TRBJ2-7	NA	few	TGCAGCGTTGAAGGGCCCCGCAGGGGCGGGTACGAGCAGTACTTC	CSVEGPRRGGYEQYF
TRBV13	TRBJ2-5	NA	NA	TGTGCCAGCAGCTTAGGCCCCTCGTCAGGTGAAGACTTC	CASSLGPSSGEDF
TRBV6-6	TRBJ2-7	NA	few	TGTGCCAGCAGTCCTACGGCTTACGAGCAGTACTTC	CASSPTAYEQYF
TRBV18	TRBJ1-1	NA	NA	TGTGCCAGCTCACTGAGAGGCATGCCGAACACTGAAGCTTTCTTT	CASSLRGMPNTEAFF